The clone carrying this TCR beta chain was detected a few times. Its cognate antigen is unknown. The data belong to a study of Graves' ophthalmopathy and Graves' hyperthyroidism. The overall study: Stable hyperthyroidism meant no ophthalmopathy within 18 months of follow-up.

Whole-study results and caveats: Blood also carried most expanded thyroid clonotypes exceeding 0.001 frequency.

Amplified material comprised TCR beta CDR3 regions derived from RNA transcripts. First-round RT-PCR relied on HTBI primers, and a second-round multiplex PCR came next. TCRdb re-called the multiplex PCR reads with MiXCR, one entry per CDR3 protein. Of around 1.1 million distinct CDR3 sequences detected, about 38% appear once; the ten largest clones hold over 8.5%. The sequence derives from an adult man with Graves' hyperthyroidism. The specimen was peripheral blood or thyroid tissue (not recorded which).

CDR3 in amino acids: CASSQELTGPNTEAFF. As DNA, the CDR3 is TGTGCCAGCAGCCAAGAATTGACAGGGCCGAACACTGAAGCTTTCTTT. The chain recombines TRBV7-9 with TRBJ1-1; 7 bases line up with TRBD1. V was clipped by 5 bases and J by 1 base; unmatched bases: 10. Looked up from germline, CDR1 is SEHNR and CDR2 is FQNEAQ (reference sequence). The CDR3 extends over 16 amino acids.